These 16 T cell receptor beta chains were all obtained from the same sample, sequenced in a study of blood T cell repertoires in COVID-19 (dated by TCRdb to the early 2020s). The library was produced with the immunoSEQ multiplex PCR assay. The source is immuneACCESS, and TCRdb retained only in-frame sequences with V and J called. Part of the clones is not carried over; for the studies checked, unresolved V genes explain less than half of this, and the remainder is unexplained. The sample data list 65,000 to 85,000 clones, and 70% to 80% of these were observed just once. 4.5% to 6% of the sample belongs to the ten largest clones. The sequenced material came from peripheral blood. The receptor source for this set is a man aged 45-65 years with active or convalescent COVID-19.

V and J are TRBV2 and TRBJ2-5, with 11 bases identical to TRBD2. V was clipped by 4 bases and J by 5 bases; unmatched bases: 6. In germline, CDR1 is SNHLY, CDR2 FYNNEI. CDR3 length: 15 amino acids. The CDR3 DNA sequence: TGTGCCAGCAGTGGGGGGACTAGCGGATTTGAGACCCAGTACTTC. Amino acid sequence: CASSGGTSGFETQYF.

The rearrangement joins TRBV5-1 to TRBJ1-1; no firm D call. Germline V CDR1 and CDR2: SGHRS, YFSETQ. V lost 2 bases and J lost 4, with 15 bases in between. CDR3 length equals 15 residues. CDR3 loop: CASSFQPSGSTEAFF. Written as DNA, the CDR3 is TGCGCCAGCAGCTTCCAGCCCTCCGGGAGCACTGAAGCTTTCTTT. Drawing the rest from reference TRBV5-1 and TRBJ1-1, the complete variable domain is KAGVTQTPRYLIKTRGQQVTLSCSPISGHRSVSWYQQTPGQGLQFLFEYFSETQRNKGNFPGRFSGRQFSNSRSEMNVSTLELGDSALYLCASSFQPSGSTEAFFGQGTRLTVV.

The chain carries TRBV28 and TRBJ2-7, with TRBD2 as a possible D gene (6 bases). Per the germline V gene, CDR1 is MDHEN and CDR2 is SYDVKM. Trimming left V 4 bases short and J 2 bases short, with 15 bases between. The CDR3 has 15 amino acids. This chain's CDR3 is CASSSPGLTPYEQYF. The CDR3 DNA is TGTGCCAGCAGTTCCCCGGGACTGACCCCCTACGAGCAGTACTTC.

V usage is TRBV7-2 and J usage is TRBJ2-1; D is unresolved. The CDR3 totals 13 residues. Looked up from germline, CDR1 is SGHTA and CDR2 is FQGNSA. Trimming shortened V by 1 base and J by 8 bases, and 9 bases separated the two germline ends. CDR3 sequence reads: CASSLGWSDEQFF. For the CDR3, the DNA is TGTGCCAGCAGCTTAGGCTGGAGCGATGAGCAGTTCTTC.

This clone was counted a single time. The chain uses TRBV10-3 and TRBJ2-3; 9 bases are a match to TRBD2. The length of the CDR3 is 13 residues. The junction had 9 bases not matched to a gene; V was cut back by 11 bases and J by 6 bases. Germline assignment: CDR1 ENHRY and CDR2 SYGVKD. Written as DNA, the CDR3 is TGTGCCGCGCGGGAGGGCATCGGGGATACGCAGTATTTT. It encodes CAAREGIGDTQYF.

The chain joins TRBV7-2 to TRBJ1-3; 9 nucleotides agree with TRBD1. Trimming took 2 bases from V and 4 from J; bases not matched to a gene: 3. CDR1 SGHTA and CDR2 FQGNSA come from the germline V gene. This CDR3 region has 15 residues. Here the CDR3 DNA reads TGTGCCAGCAGCTTAAGGGGGACAGGGGGAAACACCATATATTTT. Translating it yields CASSLRGTGGNTIYF.

In its sample, this clone was seen once. The chain links TRBV15 to TRBJ2-7; D perhaps matches TRBD1 (6 bases). Per the germline V gene, CDR1 is LNHNV and CDR2 is YYDKDF (reference sequence). The V end was cut by 0 bases, the J end by 1 base, with 16 bases between. This CDR3 contains 17 residues. The CDR3 DNA reads as TGTGCCACCAGCAGAGAATCGGCAGGGGCCTTTTCCTACGAGCAGTACTTC. Its translation: CATSRESAGAFSYEQYF.

V is TRBV9 and J is TRBJ2-5; D remains unclear. CDR1 is SGDLS and CDR2 is YYNGEE in the germline V gene. Trimming pared 0 bases from V and 3 bases from J, leaving 12 bases between. The CDR3 consists of 15 residues. This CDR3 is CASSVDAGTKETQYF. The CDR3 DNA reads TGTGCCAGCAGCGTAGACGCAGGAACGAAAGAGACCCAGTACTTC.

V and J are TRBV10-1 and TRBJ1-6; a weak D match, TRBD1 (6 bases). V was shortened by 3 bases and J by 8 bases, with 11 bases between the two germline ends. Germline V gene data show CDR1 as WNHNN and CDR2 as SYGVQD (reference sequence). The CDR3 length is 14 residues. Written as DNA, the CDR3 is TGCGCCAGCAGTGACAGGGGTTGGGATTCACCCCTCCACTTT. Translation gives CASSDRGWDSPLHF.

The J gene is TRBJ2-7, the V gene TRBV7-8; 7 bases are shared with TRBD1. J gave up 2 bases and V 9 bases, and 13 bases lay outside the gene matches. CDR1 is SGHVS, CDR2 FQNEAQ, per germline. The CDR3 sequence is 15 residues long. CDR3 loop: CARTRDRGPPYEQYF. CDR3 in DNA: TGTGCCAGAACCCGGGACAGAGGTCCCCCCTACGAGCAGTACTTC.

The rearrangement joins TRBV5-1 to TRBJ2-5, with TRBD1 as a possible D gene (5 bases). V lost 4 bases to trimming and J lost 4 bases, with 17 bases between them. CDR3 length: 15 amino acids. Looked up from germline, CDR1 is SGHRS and CDR2 is YFSETQ. In DNA form, the CDR3 reads TGCGCCAGCAGCCTGTCCCCAGGGTCGGGAGAGACCCAGTACTTC. It specifies CASSLSPGSGETQYF.

V is TRBV6-5 and J is TRBJ2-2; TRBD1 is a possible D gene (6 bases). Germline CDR1 and CDR2: MNHEY and SVGAGI. The CDR3 covers 15 residues. V shed 6 bases and J shed 3 bases, with 14 bases lying between them. The CDR3 bases are TGTGCCAGCAGCCGCAACAGGGCTGACACCGGGGAGCTGTTTTTT. It specifies CASSRNRADTGELFF.

This clone was observed a handful of times. The chain carries TRBV7-9 and TRBJ1-4; 7 bases are a match to TRBD1. Germline CDR1 and CDR2: SEHNR and FQNEAQ (reference sequence). The CDR3 extends over 15 amino acids. J gave up 7 bases and V 2 bases, and 7 bases lay outside the gene matches. The CDR3 loop reads CASSLWDRGSEKLFF. Here the CDR3 DNA reads TGTGCCAGCAGCTTATGGGACAGAGGAAGTGAAAAACTGTTTTTT.

This chain uses TRBV6-4 with TRBJ2-2, with D maybe TRBD1 (5 bases). There are 14 residues in the CDR3. V shed 5 bases and J shed 4 bases, with 11 bases lying between them. Germline CDR1 MRHNA, CDR2 SNTAGT. CDR3 sequence reads: CASSKGAATGELFF. CDR3 coding DNA: TGTGCCAGCAGTAAAGGGGCCGCCACCGGGGAGCTGTTTTTT.

This chain joins TRBV9 and TRBJ1-5; tentatively, D is TRBD1 (6 bases). The CDR3 contains 14 residues. V lost 4 bases and J lost 7, with 15 bases in between. CDR1 and CDR2 (germline): SGDLS, YYNGEE. The CDR3 protein is CASSPRQAEQPQHF. The CDR3 coding sequence is TGTGCCAGCAGCCCCCGACAGGCAGAACAGCCCCAGCATTTT.

The chain is built from TRBV9 and TRBJ2-5; 13 positions agree with TRBD2. CDR3 length: 14 residues. Germline assignment: CDR1 SGDLS and CDR2 YYNGEE. V lost 6 bases and J lost 8; bases outside the gene matches: 7. CDR3 coding DNA: TGTGCCAGCACCCCACTAGCGGGGGGGCAAACCCAGTACTTC. This encodes CASTPLAGGQTQYF.